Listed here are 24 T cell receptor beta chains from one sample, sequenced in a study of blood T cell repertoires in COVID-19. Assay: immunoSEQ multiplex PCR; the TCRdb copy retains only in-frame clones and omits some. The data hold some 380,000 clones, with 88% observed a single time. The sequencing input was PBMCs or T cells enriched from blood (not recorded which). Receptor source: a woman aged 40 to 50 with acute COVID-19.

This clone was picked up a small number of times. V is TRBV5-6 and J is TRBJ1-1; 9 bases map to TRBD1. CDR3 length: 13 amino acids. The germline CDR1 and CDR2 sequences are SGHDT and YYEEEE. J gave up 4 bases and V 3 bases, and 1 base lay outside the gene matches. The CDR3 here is CASSSDRGTEAFF. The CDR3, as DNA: TGTGCCAGCAGCTCGGACAGGGGCACTGAAGCTTTCTTT.

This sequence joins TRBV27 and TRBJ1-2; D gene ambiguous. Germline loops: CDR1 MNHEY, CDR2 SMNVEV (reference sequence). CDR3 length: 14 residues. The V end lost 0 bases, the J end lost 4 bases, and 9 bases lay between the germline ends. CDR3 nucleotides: TGTGCCAGCAGTTTATCGCCAGGCCTCTATGGCTACACCTTC. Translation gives CASSLSPGLYGYTF.

CDR3 DNA: TGCGCCAGCAGCCCTATCACAGGGGGCACTGAAGCTTTCTTT. It translates to CASSPITGGTEAFF. The J gene is TRBJ1-1, the V gene TRBV5-1, with TRBD1 matching 8 bases. The CDR3 is 14 residues long. J was trimmed by 4 bases and V by 4 bases; bases with no gene match: 6. CDR1 is SGHRS and CDR2 is YFSETQ in the germline V gene.

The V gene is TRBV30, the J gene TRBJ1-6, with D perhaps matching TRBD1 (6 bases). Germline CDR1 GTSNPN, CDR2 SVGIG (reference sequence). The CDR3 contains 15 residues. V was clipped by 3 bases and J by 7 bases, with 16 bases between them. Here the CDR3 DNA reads TGTGCCTGGAGGGTCAGGGGAGTACGAAATTCACCCCTCCACTTT. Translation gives CAWRVRGVRNSPLHF.

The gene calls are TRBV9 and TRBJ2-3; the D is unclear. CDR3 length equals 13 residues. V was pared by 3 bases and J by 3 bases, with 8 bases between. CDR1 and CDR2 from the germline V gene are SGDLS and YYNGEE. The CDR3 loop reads CASSADGTDTQYF. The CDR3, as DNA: TGTGCCAGCAGCGCTGACGGGACAGATACGCAGTATTTT.

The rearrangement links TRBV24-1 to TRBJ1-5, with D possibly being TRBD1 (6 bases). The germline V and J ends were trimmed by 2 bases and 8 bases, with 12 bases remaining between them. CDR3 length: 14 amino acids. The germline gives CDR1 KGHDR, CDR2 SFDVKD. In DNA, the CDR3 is TGTGCCACCAGTGATTCGGCAGGGGTTGAGCCCCAGCATTTT. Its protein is CATSDSAGVEPQHF.

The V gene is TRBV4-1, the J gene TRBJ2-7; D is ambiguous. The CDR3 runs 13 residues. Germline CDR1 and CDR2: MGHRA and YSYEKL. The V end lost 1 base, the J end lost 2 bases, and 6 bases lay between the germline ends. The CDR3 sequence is CASSQGEAYEQYF. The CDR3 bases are TGCGCCAGCAGCCAAGGAGAGGCCTACGAGCAGTACTTC.

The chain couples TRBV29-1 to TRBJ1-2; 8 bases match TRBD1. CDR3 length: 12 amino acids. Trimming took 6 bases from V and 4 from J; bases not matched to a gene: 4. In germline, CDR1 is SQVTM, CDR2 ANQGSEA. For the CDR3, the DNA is TGCAGCGTAGACAGGGGAACCTATGGCTACACCTTC. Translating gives CSVDRGTYGYTF. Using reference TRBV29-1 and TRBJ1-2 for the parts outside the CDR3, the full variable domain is SAVISQKPSRDICQRGTSLTIQCQVDSQVTMMFWYRQQPGQSLTLIATANQGSEATYESGFVIDKFPISRPNLTFSTLTVSNMSPEDSSIYLCSVDRGTYGYTFGSGTRLTVV.

The CDR3 DNA is TGTGCCAGCAGCTTACCATCGGGCGGGCAAGAGACCCAGTACTTC. Translating gives CASSLPSGGQETQYF. V and J are TRBV13 and TRBJ2-5; TRBD2 might be the D (5 bases). The length of the CDR3 is 15 residues. Germline V gene data show CDR1 as PRHDT and CDR2 as FYEKMQ (reference sequence). V lost 2 bases, J lost 2 bases, and 12 bases lay in between. Full variable domain (rest looked up from reference TRBV13 and TRBJ2-5): AAGVIQSPRHLIKEKRETATLKCYPIPRHDTVYWYQQGPGQDPQFLISFYEKMQSDKGSIPDRFSAQQFSDYHSELNMSSLELGDSALYFCASSLPSGGQETQYFGPGTRLLVL.

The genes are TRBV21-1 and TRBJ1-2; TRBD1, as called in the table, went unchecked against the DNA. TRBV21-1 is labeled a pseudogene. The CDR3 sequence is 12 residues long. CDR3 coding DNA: TGTGCCAGCAGCAAATCAGGGGATGGCTACACCTTC. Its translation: CASSKSGDGYTF.

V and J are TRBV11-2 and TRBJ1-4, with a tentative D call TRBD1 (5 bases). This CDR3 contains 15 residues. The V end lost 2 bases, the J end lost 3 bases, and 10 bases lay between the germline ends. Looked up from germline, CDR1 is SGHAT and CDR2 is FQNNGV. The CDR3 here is CASSLRGLANEKLFF. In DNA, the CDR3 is TGTGCCAGCAGCTTAAGGGGTTTGGCTAATGAAAAACTGTTTTTT.

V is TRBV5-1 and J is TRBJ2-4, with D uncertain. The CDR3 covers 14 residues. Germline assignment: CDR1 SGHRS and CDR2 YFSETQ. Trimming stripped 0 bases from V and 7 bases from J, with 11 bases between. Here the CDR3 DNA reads TGCGCCAGCAGCTTGGATTCCGGGTGGAACATTCAGTACTTC. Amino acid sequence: CASSLDSGWNIQYF.

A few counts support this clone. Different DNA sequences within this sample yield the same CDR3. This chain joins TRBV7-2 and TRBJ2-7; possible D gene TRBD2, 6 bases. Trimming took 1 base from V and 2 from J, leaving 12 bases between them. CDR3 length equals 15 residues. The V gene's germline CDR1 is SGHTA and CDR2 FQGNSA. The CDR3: CASSLVGGATYEQYF. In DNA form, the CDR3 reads TGTGCCAGCAGCTTAGTTGGCGGGGCCACCTACGAGCAGTACTTC. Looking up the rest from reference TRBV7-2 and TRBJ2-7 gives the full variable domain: GAGVSQSPSNKVTEKGKDVELRCDPISGHTALYWYRQSLGQGLEFLIYFQGNSAPDKSGLPSDRFSAERTGGSVSTLTIQRTQQEDSAVYLCASSLVGGATYEQYFGPGTRLTVT.

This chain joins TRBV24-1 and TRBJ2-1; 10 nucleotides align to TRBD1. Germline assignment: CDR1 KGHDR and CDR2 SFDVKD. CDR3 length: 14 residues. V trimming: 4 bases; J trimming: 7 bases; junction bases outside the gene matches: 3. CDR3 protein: CATSDRTGGNEQFF. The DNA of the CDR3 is TGTGCCACCAGTGACCGGACAGGGGGGAATGAGCAGTTCTTC.

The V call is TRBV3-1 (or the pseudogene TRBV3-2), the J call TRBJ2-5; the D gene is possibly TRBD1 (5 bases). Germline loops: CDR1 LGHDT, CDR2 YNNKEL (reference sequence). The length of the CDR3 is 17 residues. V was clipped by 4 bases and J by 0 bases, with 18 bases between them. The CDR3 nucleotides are TGTGCCAGCAGCCTTGGTGTTAGTAGACAGTACCAAGAGACCCAGTACTTC. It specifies CASSLGVSRQYQETQYF.

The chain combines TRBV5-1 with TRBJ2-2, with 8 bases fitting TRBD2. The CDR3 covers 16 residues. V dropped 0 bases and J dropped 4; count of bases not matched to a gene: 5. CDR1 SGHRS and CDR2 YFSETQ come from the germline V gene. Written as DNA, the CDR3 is TGCGCCAGCAGCTTGGATCCCGGGGGGGCCACCGGGGAGCTGTTTTTT. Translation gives CASSLDPGGATGELFF.

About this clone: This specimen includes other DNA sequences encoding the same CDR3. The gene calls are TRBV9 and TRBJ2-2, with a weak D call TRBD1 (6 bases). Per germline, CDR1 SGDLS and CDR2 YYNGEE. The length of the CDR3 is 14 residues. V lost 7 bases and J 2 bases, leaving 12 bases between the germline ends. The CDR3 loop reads CASRGQTNTGELFF. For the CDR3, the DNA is TGTGCCAGCCGAGGACAGACTAACACCGGGGAGCTGTTTTTT. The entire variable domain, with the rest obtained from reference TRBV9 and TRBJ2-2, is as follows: DSGVTQTPKHLITATGQRVTLRCSPRSGDLSVYWYQQSLDQGLQFLIQYYNGEERAKGNILERFSAQQFPDLHSELNLSSLELGDSALYFCASRGQTNTGELFFGEGSRLTVL.

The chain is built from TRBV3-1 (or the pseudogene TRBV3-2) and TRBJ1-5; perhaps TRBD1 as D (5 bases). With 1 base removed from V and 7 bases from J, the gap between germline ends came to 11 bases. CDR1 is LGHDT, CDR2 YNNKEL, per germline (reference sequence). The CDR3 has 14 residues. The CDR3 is CASSQVPGLQPQHF. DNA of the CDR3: TGTGCCAGCAGCCAAGTCCCAGGGTTACAGCCCCAGCATTTT.

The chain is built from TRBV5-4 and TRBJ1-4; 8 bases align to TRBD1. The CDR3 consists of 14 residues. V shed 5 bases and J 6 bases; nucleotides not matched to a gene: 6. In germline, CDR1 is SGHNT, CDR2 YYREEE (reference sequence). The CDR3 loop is CASRRQGPDEKLFF. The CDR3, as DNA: TGTGCCAGCAGGAGACAGGGGCCAGATGAAAAACTGTTTTTT.

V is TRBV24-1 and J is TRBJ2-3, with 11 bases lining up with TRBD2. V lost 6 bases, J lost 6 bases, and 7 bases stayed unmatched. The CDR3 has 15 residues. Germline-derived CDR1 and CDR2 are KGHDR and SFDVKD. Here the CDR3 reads CATSSSGGIRDTQYF. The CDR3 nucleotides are TGTGCCACCAGTTCTAGCGGGGGGATTAGGGATACGCAGTATTTT.

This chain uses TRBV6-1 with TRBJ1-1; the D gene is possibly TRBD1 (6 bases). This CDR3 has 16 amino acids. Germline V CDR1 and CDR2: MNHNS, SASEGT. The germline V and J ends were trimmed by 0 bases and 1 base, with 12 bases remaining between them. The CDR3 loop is CASSEAWGPGNTEAFF. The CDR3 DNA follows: TGTGCCAGCAGTGAAGCCTGGGGGCCGGGGAACACTGAAGCTTTCTTT.

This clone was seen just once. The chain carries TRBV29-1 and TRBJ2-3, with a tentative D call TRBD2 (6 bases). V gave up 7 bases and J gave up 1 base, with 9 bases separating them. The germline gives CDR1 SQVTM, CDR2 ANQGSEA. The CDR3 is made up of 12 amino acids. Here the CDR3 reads CSGRGRTDTQYF. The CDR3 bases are TGCAGCGGGAGGGGCCGCACAGATACGCAGTATTTT.

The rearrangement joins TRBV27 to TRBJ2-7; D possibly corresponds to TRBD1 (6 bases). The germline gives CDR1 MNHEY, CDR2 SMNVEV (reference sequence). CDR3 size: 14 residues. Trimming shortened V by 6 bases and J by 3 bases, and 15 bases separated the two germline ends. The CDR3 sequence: CASSRWTADYEQYF. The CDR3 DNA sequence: TGTGCCAGCAGCCGATGGACAGCCGACTACGAGCAGTACTTC.

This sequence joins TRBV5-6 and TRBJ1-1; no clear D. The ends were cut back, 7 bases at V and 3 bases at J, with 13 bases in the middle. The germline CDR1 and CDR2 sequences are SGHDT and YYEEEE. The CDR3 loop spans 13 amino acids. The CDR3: CASRDTTHTEAFF. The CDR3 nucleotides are TGTGCCAGCCGCGACACCACCCACACTGAAGCTTTCTTT.